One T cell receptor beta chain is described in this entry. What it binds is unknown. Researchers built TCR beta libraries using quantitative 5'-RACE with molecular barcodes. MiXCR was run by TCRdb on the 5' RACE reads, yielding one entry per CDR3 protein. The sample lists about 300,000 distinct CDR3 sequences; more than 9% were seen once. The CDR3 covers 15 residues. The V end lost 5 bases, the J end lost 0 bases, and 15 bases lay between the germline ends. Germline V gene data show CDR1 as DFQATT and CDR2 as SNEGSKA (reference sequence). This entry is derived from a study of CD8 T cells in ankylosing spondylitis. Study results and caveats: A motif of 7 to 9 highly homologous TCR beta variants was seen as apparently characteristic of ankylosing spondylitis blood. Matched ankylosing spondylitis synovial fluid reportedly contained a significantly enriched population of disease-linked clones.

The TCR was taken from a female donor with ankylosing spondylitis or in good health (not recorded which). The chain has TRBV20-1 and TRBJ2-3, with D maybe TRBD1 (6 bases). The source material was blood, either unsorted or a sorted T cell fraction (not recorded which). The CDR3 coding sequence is TGCAGTGCTCCCCGGACAGCGACCAGCACAGATACGCAGTATTTT. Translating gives CSAPRTATSTDTQYF.